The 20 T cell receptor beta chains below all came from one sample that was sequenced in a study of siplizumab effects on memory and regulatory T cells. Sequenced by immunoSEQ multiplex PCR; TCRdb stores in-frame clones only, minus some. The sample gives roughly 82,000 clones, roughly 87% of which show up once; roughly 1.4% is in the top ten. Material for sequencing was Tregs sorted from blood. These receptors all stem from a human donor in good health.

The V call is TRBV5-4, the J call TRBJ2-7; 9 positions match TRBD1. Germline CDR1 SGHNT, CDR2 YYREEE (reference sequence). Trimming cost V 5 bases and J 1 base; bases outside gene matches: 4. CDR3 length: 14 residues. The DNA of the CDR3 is TGTGCCAGCAGGGACAGGGGTGTGTCCTACGAGCAGTACTTC. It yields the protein CASRDRGVSYEQYF. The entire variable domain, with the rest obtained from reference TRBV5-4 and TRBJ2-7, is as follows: ETGVTQSPTHLIKTRGQQVTLRCSSQSGHNTVSWYQQALGQGPQFIFQYYREEENGRGNFPPRFSGLQFPNYSSELNVNALELDDSALYLCASRDRGVSYEQYFGPGTRLTVT.

For the CDR3, the DNA is TGCGCCAGCAGCTTGGGCAGCGGGGGGCTCACAGATACGCAGTATTTT. The encoded protein is CASSLGSGGLTDTQYF. This chain joins TRBV5-1 and TRBJ2-3; the match to TRBD2 covers 9 bases. Trimming took 0 bases from V and 2 from J; bases not matched to a gene: 4. Germline CDR1 and CDR2: SGHRS and YFSETQ. This CDR3 has 16 amino acids.

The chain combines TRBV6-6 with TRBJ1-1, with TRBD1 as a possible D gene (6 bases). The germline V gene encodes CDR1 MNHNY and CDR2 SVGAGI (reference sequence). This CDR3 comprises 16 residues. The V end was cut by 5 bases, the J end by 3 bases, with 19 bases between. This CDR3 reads CASSRGGRLGDTEAFF. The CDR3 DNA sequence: TGTGCCAGCAGTCGCGGGGGCAGGCTCGGCGACACTGAAGCTTTCTTT.

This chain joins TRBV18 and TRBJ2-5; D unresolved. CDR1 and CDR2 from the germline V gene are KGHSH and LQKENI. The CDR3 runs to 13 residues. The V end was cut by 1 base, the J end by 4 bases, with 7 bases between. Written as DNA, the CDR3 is TGTGCCAGCTCACCACGGGTTGCAGAGACCCAGTACTTC. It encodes CASSPRVAETQYF. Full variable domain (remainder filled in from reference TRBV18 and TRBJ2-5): NAGVMQNPRHLVRRRGQEARLRCSPMKGHSHVYWYRQLPEEGLKFMVYLQKENIIDESGMPKERFSAEFPKEGPSILRIQQVVRGDSAAYFCASSPRVAETQYFGPGTRLLVL.

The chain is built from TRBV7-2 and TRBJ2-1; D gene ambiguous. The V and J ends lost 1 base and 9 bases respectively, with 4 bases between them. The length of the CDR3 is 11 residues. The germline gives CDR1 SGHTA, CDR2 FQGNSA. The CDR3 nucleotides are TGTGCCAGCAGCTTAGGAATTGAGCAGTTCTTC. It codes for CASSLGIEQFF.

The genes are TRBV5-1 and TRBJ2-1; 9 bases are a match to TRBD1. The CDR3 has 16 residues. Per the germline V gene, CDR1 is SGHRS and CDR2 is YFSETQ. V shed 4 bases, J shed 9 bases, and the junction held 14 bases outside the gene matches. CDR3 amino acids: CASSGDRAGFIGEQFF. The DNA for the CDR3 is TGCGCCAGCAGCGGGGACAGGGCAGGGTTTATAGGTGAGCAGTTCTTC. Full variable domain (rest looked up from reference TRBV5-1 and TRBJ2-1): KAGVTQTPRYLIKTRGQQVTLSCSPISGHRSVSWYQQTPGQGLQFLFEYFSETQRNKGNFPGRFSGRQFSNSRSEMNVSTLELGDSALYLCASSGDRAGFIGEQFFGPGTRLTVL.

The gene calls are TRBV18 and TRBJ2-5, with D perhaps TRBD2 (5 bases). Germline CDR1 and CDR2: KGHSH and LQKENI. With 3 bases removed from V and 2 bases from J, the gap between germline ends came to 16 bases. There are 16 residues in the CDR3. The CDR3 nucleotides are TGTGCCAGCTCACCCCTGTTGGGCCCGGGGCAAGAGACCCAGTACTTC. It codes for CASSPLLGPGQETQYF.

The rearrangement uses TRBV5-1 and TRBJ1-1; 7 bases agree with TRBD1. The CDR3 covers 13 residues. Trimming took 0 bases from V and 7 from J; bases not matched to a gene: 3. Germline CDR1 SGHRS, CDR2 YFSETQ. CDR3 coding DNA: TGCGCCAGCAGCTTGGCAAGGGGGCGTGAAGCTTTCTTT. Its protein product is CASSLARGREAFF.

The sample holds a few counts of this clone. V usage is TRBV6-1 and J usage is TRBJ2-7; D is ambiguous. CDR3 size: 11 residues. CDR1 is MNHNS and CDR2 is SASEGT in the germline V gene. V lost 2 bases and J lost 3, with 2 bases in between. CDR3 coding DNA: TGTGCCAGCAGTGAAAACTACGAGCAGTACTTC. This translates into CASSENYEQYF.

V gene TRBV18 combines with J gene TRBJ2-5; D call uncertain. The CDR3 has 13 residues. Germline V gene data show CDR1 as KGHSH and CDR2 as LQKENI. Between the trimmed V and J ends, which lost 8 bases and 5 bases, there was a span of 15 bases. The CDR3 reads CASTSPGSETQYF. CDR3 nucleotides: TGTGCCAGCACATCCCCAGGATCGGAGACCCAGTACTTC.

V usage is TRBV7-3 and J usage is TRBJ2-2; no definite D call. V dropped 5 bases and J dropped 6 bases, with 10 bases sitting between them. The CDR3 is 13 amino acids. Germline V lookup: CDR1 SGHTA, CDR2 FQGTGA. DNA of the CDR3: TGTGCCAGCAGCCCCTGGGCTGCCGGGGAGCTGTTTTTT. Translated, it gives CASSPWAAGELFF.

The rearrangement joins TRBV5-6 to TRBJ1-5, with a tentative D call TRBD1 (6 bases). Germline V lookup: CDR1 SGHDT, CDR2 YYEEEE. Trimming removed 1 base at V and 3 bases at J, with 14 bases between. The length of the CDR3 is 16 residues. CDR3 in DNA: TGTGCCAGCAGCTTGTACTCGGGGGCGAACAATCAGCCCCAGCATTTT. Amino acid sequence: CASSLYSGANNQPQHF.

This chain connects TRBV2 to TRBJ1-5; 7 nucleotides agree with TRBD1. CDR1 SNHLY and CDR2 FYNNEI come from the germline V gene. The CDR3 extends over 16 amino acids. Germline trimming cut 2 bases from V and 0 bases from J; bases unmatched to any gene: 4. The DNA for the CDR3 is TGTGCCAGCAGTGAACGGACAGGCTATAGCAATCAGCCCCAGCATTTT. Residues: CASSERTGYSNQPQHF.

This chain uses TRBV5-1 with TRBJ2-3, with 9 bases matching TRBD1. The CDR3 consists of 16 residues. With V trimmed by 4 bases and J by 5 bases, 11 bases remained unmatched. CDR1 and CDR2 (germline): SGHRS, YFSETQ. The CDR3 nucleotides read TGCGCCAGCAGCACCGGGACAGGGAATGTGAAAGATACGCAGTATTTT. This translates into CASSTGTGNVKDTQYF.

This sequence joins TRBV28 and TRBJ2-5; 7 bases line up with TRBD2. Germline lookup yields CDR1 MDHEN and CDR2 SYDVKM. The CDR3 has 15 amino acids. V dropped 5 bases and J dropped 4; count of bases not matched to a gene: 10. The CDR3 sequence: CASSPRGREGETQYF. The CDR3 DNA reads TGTGCCAGCAGTCCTAGGGGCAGGGAGGGAGAGACCCAGTACTTC.

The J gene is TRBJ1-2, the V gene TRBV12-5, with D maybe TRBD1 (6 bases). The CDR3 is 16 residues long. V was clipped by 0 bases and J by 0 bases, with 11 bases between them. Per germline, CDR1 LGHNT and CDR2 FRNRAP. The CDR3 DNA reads TGTGCTAGTGGTTTGGTCTCGACAGGAACTAACTATGGCTACACCTTC. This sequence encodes CASGLVSTGTNYGYTF.

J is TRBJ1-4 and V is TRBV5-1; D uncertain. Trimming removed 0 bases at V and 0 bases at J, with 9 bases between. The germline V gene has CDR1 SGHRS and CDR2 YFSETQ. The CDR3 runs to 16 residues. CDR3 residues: CASSLVAPATNEKLFF. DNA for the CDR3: TGCGCCAGCAGCTTGGTGGCGCCCGCAACTAATGAAAAACTGTTTTTT.

The CDR3 coding sequence is TGTGCCAGCATCCAAGCCGGGGGTTCTGAAGCTTTCTTT. Translation gives CASIQAGGSEAFF. V and J are TRBV6-1 and TRBJ1-1, with D maybe TRBD1 (5 bases). CDR1 is MNHNS, CDR2 SASEGT, per germline. The V and J ends lost 7 bases and 6 bases respectively, with 15 bases between them. The CDR3 is 13 residues long.

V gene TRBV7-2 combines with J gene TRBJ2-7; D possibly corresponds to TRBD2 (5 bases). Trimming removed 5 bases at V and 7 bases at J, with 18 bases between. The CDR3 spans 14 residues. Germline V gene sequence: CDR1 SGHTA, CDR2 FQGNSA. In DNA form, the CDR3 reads TGTGCCAGCAGCACGGGCCTGCCGGGGTTGGAGCAGTACTTC. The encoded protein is CASSTGLPGLEQYF.

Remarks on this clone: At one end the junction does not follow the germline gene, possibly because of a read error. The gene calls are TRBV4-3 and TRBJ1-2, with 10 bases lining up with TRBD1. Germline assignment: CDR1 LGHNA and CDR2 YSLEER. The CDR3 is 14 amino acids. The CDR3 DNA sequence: TGCGCCAGCGGCCAAGACAGGGGGCTAGGGGGCTACACCTTC. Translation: CASGQDRGLGGYTF.